This TCR beta chain was recovered during a study of blood T cell repertoires in COVID-19. This CDR3 spans 18 amino acids. The V gene lost 1 base and the J gene lost 2 bases, with 20 bases spanning the gap. Germline V CDR1 and CDR2: MGHRA, YSYEKL. Assay: immunoSEQ multiplex PCR; the TCRdb copy retains only in-frame clones and omits some. The data show 90,000 or so clones, around 72% seen once. The sequence came from a woman older than 75 with acute or convalescent COVID-19. V and J are TRBV4-1 and TRBJ2-5; tentative D call: TRBD2 (5 bases). The specimen sequenced was peripheral blood. The CDR3 DNA follows: TGCGCCAGCAGCCAAGGATCCGCGGACTTATGGTCTCAAGAGACCCAGTACTTC. Amino acids: CASSQGSADLWSQETQYF.